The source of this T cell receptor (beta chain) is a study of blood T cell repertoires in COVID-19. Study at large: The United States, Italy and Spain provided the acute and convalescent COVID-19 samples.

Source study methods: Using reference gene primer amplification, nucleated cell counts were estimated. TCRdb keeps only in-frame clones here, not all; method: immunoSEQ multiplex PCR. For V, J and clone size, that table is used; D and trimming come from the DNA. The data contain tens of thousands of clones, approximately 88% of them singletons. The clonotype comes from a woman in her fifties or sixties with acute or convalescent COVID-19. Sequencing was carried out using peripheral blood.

The DNA for the CDR3 is TGTGCCAGTAGTATTTCCAGGCCTGGGGAGCTGTTTTTT. Encoded protein: CASSISRPGELFF. The V call is TRBV19, the J call TRBJ2-2; D is uncertain. Trimming took off 3 bases at V and 8 bases at J, with 10 bases between the two ends. The germline V gene encodes CDR1 LNHDA and CDR2 SQIVND (reference sequence). The CDR3 totals 13 residues.